The rows below give T cell receptor beta chains drawn from one sample of a study of T cells in localized non-small cell lung cancer. Assay used: immunoSEQ multiplex PCR; TCRdb lists only in-frame clones, some missing. The data show over 2,000 clones, roughly a quarter seen once. The material sequenced was normal lung tissue next to the tumor, taken before any cancer treatment. These receptors all stem from a woman aged 35-70 years with stage I lung adenocarcinoma. The CDR3 runs from the conserved cysteine through the conserved F or W. A D gene is named only where the DNA matches it firmly. Clone size is given for some rows only: seen once, a few or many times, or a class if the clone is expanded.

CASSRTGAGNTIYF	TGTGCCAGCAGCCGAACAGGAGCTGGAAACACCATATATTTT	TRBJ1-3	.	TRBV6-8	.
CASSLVSGGNEQFF	TGTGCCAGCAGCTTGGTTAGCGGGGGAAATGAGCAGTTCTTC	TRBJ2-1	TRBD2	TRBV11-3	few
CASGGTGANYEQYF	TGTGCCAGCGGGGGGACAGGGGCCAACTACGAGCAGTACTTC	TRBJ2-7	TRBD1	TRBV6-8	.
CASSEGTNLYGYTF	TGTGCCAGCAGTGAAGGGACAAATCTCTATGGCTACACCTTC	TRBJ1-2	.	TRBV6-1	.
CASYLSSGNTIYF	TGTGCCAGCTACCTTAGCTCTGGAAACACCATATATTTT	TRBJ1-3	.	TRBV6-8	medium-sized
CASSEKGGGTEAFF	TGTGCCAGCTCAGAAAAGGGGGGCGGCACTGAAGCTTTCTTT	TRBJ1-1	.	TRBV18	.
CASSFEGFRTDTQYF	TGTGCCAGCAGTTTCGAGGGTTTTAGGACAGATACGCAGTATTTT	TRBJ2-3	.	TRBV28	.
CASSSVGPDRGRNIQYF	TGTGCCAGCAGTTCCGTCGGCCCCGACAGGGGGCGGAACATTCAGTACTTC	TRBJ2-4	TRBD1	TRBV11-3	few
CAWSLSAGELFF	TGTGCCTGGAGTCTGAGTGCCGGGGAGCTGTTTTTT	TRBJ2-2	.	TRBV30	.
CASTPTTGHEKLFF	TGTGCCAGCACCCCCACTACAGGTCATGAAAAACTGTTTTTT	TRBJ1-4	.	TRBV9	few
CASKDGSAQPQHF	TGTGCCAGTAAGGACGGCAGTGCCCAGCCCCAGCATTTT	TRBJ1-5	.	TRBV19	few
CASSLDRRITYGYTF	TGTGCCAGCAGCTTAGACAGGAGAATAACCTATGGCTACACCTTC	TRBJ1-2	.	TRBV11-3	few
CASSEERGGRVNEQFF	TGCGCCAGCAGTGAAGAGCGGGGGGGCCGGGTCAATGAGCAGTTCTTC	TRBJ2-1	TRBD2	TRBV10-2	.
CASSDNSGANVLTF	TGTGCCAGCAGTGACAACTCTGGGGCCAACGTCCTGACTTTC	TRBJ2-6	.	TRBV6-8	.